This T cell receptor beta chain was identified in a study of CD8+CD57+ T cells in acquired aplastic anemia. Study details: Each DNA sample taken from sorted CD4+ and CD8+ cells came to approximately 3.3 ug on average. Overall study results and limits: A set of around 30 CD8+ CDR3 sequences was shared between patients and controls, and these sequences appeared highly expressed in patients. No significant difference in CD8+ Simpson's diversity was found between patients and controls.

Comment on this clonotype: Antigen unknown.

Researchers used genomic DNA as the template to profile TCR beta VDJ and CDR3. Each CDR3 protein is one row after TCRdb ran MiXCR on the reads. The data show approximately 200,000 distinct CDR3 sequences, 61% seen once. Germline V gene data show CDR1 as SGDLS and CDR2 as YYNGEE. J gave up 8 bases and V 5 bases, and 10 bases lay outside the gene matches. The CDR3 extends over 14 amino acids. V and J are TRBV9 and TRBJ2-1; 7 bases map to TRBD2. Material for sequencing was sorted CD4+, CD8+, or CD8+CD57+ T cells (not recorded which) from PBMCs. This TCR was recovered from a human donor in good health. Written as DNA, the CDR3 is TGTGCCAGCAGTAAGCGGGGCAGGTACGATGAGCAGTTCTTC. It codes for CASSKRGRYDEQFF.